The rows below give T cell receptor beta chains drawn from one sample of a study of CXCR3-negative and CXCR3-positive naive CD8 T cells. Each CDR3 protein gets one entry in TCRdb, which reprocessed the 5' RACE reads and gives no DNA. The record lists 45,000 to 75,000 distinct CDR3 sequences, of which the ten most abundant hold 0.4% to 0.5%. Input material: naive CXCR3- CD8+ T cells from blood. All receptors come from a human donor in good health. Some clones in this sample may be carry-over from other donors' samples. CDR3s include the opening cysteine and the closing phenylalanine or tryptophan. Fields, in order: V gene, J gene, CDR3 protein.

v_gene: TRBV10-3
j_gene: TRBJ1-1
CDR3aa: CAISESGMNTEAFF

v_gene: TRBV19
j_gene: TRBJ2-7
CDR3aa: CASSIRTAYEQYF

v_gene: TRBV7-6
j_gene: TRBJ2-7
CDR3aa: CASSLAQNYEQYF

v_gene: TRBV10-3
j_gene: TRBJ2-2
CDR3aa: CASERSSGELFF

v_gene: TRBV28
j_gene: TRBJ1-5
CDR3aa: CASSSTGEGVNQPQHF

v_gene: TRBV4-3
j_gene: TRBJ2-7
CDR3aa: CASSQVANYEQYF

v_gene: TRBV28
j_gene: TRBJ2-2
CDR3aa: CASSLEATGGGGELFF

v_gene: TRBV7-6
j_gene: TRBJ2-5
CDR3aa: CASSHRQGPFQETQYF

v_gene: TRBV28
j_gene: TRBJ2-7
CDR3aa: CASRPIIWDEQYF

v_gene: TRBV7-2
j_gene: TRBJ2-7
CDR3aa: CASSSTGTAAYEQYF

v_gene: TRBV19
j_gene: TRBJ2-3
CDR3aa: CASSWPGQGVTDTQYF

v_gene: TRBV5-1
j_gene: TRBJ2-7
CDR3aa: CASSLAVSDPYEQYF

v_gene: TRBV30
j_gene: TRBJ2-1
CDR3aa: CAWSSQSYNEQFF

v_gene: TRBV24-1
j_gene: TRBJ2-1
CDR3aa: CATSGSGQGFGEQFF

v_gene: TRBV20-1
j_gene: TRBJ2-7
CDR3aa: CSATGGERSYEQYF

v_gene: TRBV4-3
j_gene: TRBJ2-7
CDR3aa: CASSQTPTEAYEQYF

v_gene: TRBV29-1
j_gene: TRBJ2-2
CDR3aa: CSVGAGSTGELFF

v_gene: TRBV5-1
j_gene: TRBJ2-1
CDR3aa: CASSGQGFVPNEQFF

v_gene: TRBV4-3
j_gene: TRBJ2-7
CDR3aa: CASSQDLQGVVSYEQYF

v_gene: TRBV6-2/TRBV6-3
j_gene: TRBJ2-7
CDR3aa: CASSPSGTGVTYEQYF

v_gene: TRBV7-6
j_gene: TRBJ2-1
CDR3aa: CASSHSGPGTAYNEQFF

v_gene: TRBV7-9
j_gene: TRBJ1-1
CDR3aa: CASSLDSLWAFF

v_gene: TRBV12-3/TRBV12-4
j_gene: TRBJ2-6
CDR3aa: CASIEEGAGLTF

v_gene: TRBV5-5
j_gene: TRBJ1-1
CDR3aa: CASSFFSGVVRGTEAFF

v_gene: TRBV28
j_gene: TRBJ2-1
CDR3aa: CASSGPTSGVDNNEQFF

v_gene: TRBV9
j_gene: TRBJ2-7
CDR3aa: CASSVGDSSYEQYF

v_gene: TRBV28
j_gene: TRBJ2-5
CDR3aa: CASTSGTGLQETQYF

v_gene: TRBV7-8
j_gene: TRBJ2-7
CDR3aa: CASSQYSNNEQYF

v_gene: TRBV9
j_gene: TRBJ2-2
CDR3aa: CASSAGGRPNANTGELFF

v_gene: TRBV7-2
j_gene: TRBJ2-1
CDR3aa: CASRLDSSMSSYNEQFF

v_gene: TRBV5-1
j_gene: TRBJ2-2
CDR3aa: CASEGLGLNTGELFF

v_gene: TRBV5-5
j_gene: TRBJ1-1
CDR3aa: CASSLWGRGGTEAFF

v_gene: TRBV5-4
j_gene: TRBJ2-5
CDR3aa: CASSLPGPGTSGGSSRTQYF

v_gene: TRBV5-1
j_gene: TRBJ2-7
CDR3aa: CASSGGSSYEQYF

v_gene: TRBV2
j_gene: TRBJ1-4
CDR3aa: CASRGPGNEKLFF

v_gene: TRBV12-3/TRBV12-4
j_gene: TRBJ2-3
CDR3aa: CASSWEVVDTDTQYF

v_gene: TRBV27
j_gene: TRBJ2-7
CDR3aa: CASSLPGQGHEQYF

v_gene: TRBV6-5
j_gene: TRBJ2-5
CDR3aa: CASSYVGAETQYF